One TCR beta chain is described in this entry. Its antigen is still unknown. CDR3 length: 16 residues. J lost 2 bases, V lost 3 bases, and 7 bases had no gene match. Germline CDR1 SGHRS, CDR2 YFSETQ. These data are taken from a study of OX40 agonist ivuxolimab in advanced cancers. Study-level results: Clonal expansion from baseline to week 6 occurred in both CD4+ and CD8+ T cells.

Produced via immunoSEQ multiplex PCR; TCRdb's table is partial and in-frame only. Here the sample spans fewer than 85,000 clones, roughly 91% being singletons. This sequence originates from an adult with an advanced solid tumor such as melanoma, head and neck, liver or kidney cancer. Here the sequenced sample was CD4+ or CD8+ T cells sorted from blood, taken in a trial of the OX40 agonist ivuxolimab. The chain joins TRBV5-1 to TRBJ2-1, with 8 nucleotides matching TRBD2. DNA of the CDR3: TGCGCCAGCAGCTCAACTACTAGCGGCACCTACAATGAGCAGTTCTTC. Translating gives CASSSTTSGTYNEQFF.